Reported below is one T cell receptor (beta chain). What it binds is unknown. The data stem from a study of OX40 agonist ivuxolimab in advanced cancers. Findings and caveats of the study: There were also nonresponders showing low normalized T-cell clonal expansion. Doses of 0.1 to 3.0 mg/kg were accompanied by clonal expansion of CD4+ and CD8+ blood T cells by week 6.

The timepoints at which blood was sampled were baseline, cycle 4 day 1, and cycle 7 day 1. Measured with immunoSEQ multiplex PCR; TCRdb has only the in-frame clones, and not every one. The sample lists roughly 60,000 clones, around 84% occurring once. The CDR3 runs 15 residues. The trim removed 5 bases at V and 2 bases at J, leaving 5 bases unmatched. Per germline, CDR1 KGHSH and CDR2 LQKENI. The rearrangement joins TRBV18 to TRBJ2-1; TRBD1 matches at 8 bases. The receptor comes from an adult with an advanced solid tumor such as melanoma, head and neck, liver or kidney cancer. The sample here was CD4+ or CD8+ T cells sorted from blood, taken in a trial of the OX40 agonist ivuxolimab. As DNA, the CDR3 is TGTGCCAGCTCAGCGGACAGGGAAACCTACAATGAGCAGTTCTTC. This codes for CASSADRETYNEQFF.